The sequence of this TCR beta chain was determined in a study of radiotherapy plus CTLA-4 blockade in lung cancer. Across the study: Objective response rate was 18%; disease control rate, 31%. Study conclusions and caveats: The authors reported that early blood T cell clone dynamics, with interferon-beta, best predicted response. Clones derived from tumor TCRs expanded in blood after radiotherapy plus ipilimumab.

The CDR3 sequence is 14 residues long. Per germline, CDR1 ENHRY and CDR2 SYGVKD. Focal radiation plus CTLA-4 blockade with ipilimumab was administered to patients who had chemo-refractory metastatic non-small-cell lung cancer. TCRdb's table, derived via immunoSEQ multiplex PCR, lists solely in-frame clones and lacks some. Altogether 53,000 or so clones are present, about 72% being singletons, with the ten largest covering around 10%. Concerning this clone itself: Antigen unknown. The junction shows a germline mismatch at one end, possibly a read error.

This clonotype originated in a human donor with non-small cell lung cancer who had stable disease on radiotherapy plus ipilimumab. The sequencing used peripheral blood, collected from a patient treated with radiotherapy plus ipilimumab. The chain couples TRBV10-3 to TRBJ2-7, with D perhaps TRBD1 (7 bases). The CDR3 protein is CAIRGDLGSYEQYF. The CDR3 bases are TGTGCAATCAGGGGGGATTTGGGCTCCTACGAGCAGTACTTC.